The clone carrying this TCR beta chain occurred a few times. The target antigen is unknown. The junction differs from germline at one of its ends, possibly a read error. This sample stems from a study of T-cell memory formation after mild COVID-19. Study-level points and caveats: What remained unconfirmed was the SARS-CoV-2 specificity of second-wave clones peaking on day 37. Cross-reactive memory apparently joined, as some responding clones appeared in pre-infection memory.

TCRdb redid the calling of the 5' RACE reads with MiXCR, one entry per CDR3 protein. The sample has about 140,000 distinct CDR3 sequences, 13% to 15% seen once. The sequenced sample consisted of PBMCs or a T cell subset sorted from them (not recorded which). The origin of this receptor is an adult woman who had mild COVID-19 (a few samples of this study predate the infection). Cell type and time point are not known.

CDR3 bases: TGTCCCAGCAGCTTAGGCTTAGGTCCGAACTATGGCTACACCTTC. Residues: CPSSLGLGPNYGYTF. The chain links TRBV7-8 to TRBJ1-2; D gene uncertain. Germline V gene sequence: CDR1 SGHVS, CDR2 FQNEAQ. This CDR3 is built from 15 residues.